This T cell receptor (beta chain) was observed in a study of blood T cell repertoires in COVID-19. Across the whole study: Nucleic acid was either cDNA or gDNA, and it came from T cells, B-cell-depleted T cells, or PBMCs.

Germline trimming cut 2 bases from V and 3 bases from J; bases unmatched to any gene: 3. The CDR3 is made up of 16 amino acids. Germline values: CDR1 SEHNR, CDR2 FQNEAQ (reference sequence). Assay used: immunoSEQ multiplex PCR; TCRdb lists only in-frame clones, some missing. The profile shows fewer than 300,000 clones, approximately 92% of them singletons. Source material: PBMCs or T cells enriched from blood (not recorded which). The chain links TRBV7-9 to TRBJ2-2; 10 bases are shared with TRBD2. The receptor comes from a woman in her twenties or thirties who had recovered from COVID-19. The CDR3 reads CASSLSAGGDTGELFF. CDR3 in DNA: TGTGCCAGCAGCTTATCAGCGGGAGGGGACACCGGGGAGCTGTTTTTT.